The clone carrying this T cell receptor (beta chain) came up a few times. Antigen: not known. These data come from a study of CD8+ T cells in alopecia areata. Study in general: Treated patients swallowed 5 to 10 mg of oral tofacitinib twice daily.

Regarding treatment: oral pan-JAK inhibitor, 5-10 mg twice daily. Study-wide results and limits: Uncertainty remains about how baseline CD8+ expansion links to response, with one nonresponder. Unlike in mice, where it was clearer, TCR sharing across patients was less clear, possibly HLA-related.

cDNA prepared by RNA extraction and subsequent reverse transcription served as the template for sequencing. Repertoires were generated with immunoSEQ multiplex PCR, while TCRdb's copy carries only in-frame clones and drops some. The sample lists some 170,000 clones, about 53% seen once, with 11% in the top ten. The material was CD8+ T cells sorted from blood, obtained at week 24, from a patient treated with tofacitinib. The sequence was obtained from a human donor with alopecia areata.

The chain's CDR3 is CATSRDFGTDVYEQYF. The CDR3 DNA follows: TGTGCCACCAGCAGAGATTTTGGGACAGACGTCTACGAGCAGTACTTC. The gene calls are TRBV15 and TRBJ2-7, with 7 bases that match TRBD1. The CDR3 loop spans 16 amino acids. Per the germline V gene, CDR1 is LNHNV and CDR2 is YYDKDF (reference sequence). V shed 0 bases, J shed 3 bases, and the junction held 8 bases outside the gene matches. The full variable domain, in which reference TRBV15 and TRBJ2-7 provide the parts outside the CDR3, is DAMVIQNPRYQVTQFGKPVTLSCSQTLNHNVMYWYQQKSSQAPKLLFHYYDKDFNNEADTPDNFQSRRPNTSFCFLDIRSPGLGDTAMYLCATSRDFGTDVYEQYFGPGTRLTVT.